This T cell receptor (beta chain) was identified in a study of cytomegalovirus exposure and HLA in healthy donors (dated by TCRdb to the late 2010s). General notes on the study: An earlier analysis of 587 of the donors reported under 300 Gb of sequence data and around 100 million unique TCR beta sequences obtained from about 200 million T cells. A later genetic analysis took genome-wide SNP genotypes for about 55% of the 666 donors and used that subset as a discovery cohort. Because of strong linkage in the cohort, roughly five DR-DQ haplotypes were treated as single units for association and clustering. All discovery cohort repertoires had been generated on a single sequencing platform. The number of typed donors differed by locus: roughly 629-640 for A, B, C, DRB1 and DQB1; roughly 510 for DQA1; some 610 for DPA1; and about 450 for DPB1. The study was designed to test whether signatures of past pathogen exposure could be identified by cataloging public T cell receptors. A later analysis re-analyzed previously published TCR beta repertoires from approximately 700 donors and added high-resolution HLA genotyping to study TCR occurrence patterns. In the later analysis, no new phenotypic data were used to find candidate immune exposures; instead, reliance was placed on TCR beta sequences and their occurrence across donors. In an earlier analysis of around 540 of the donors, high-throughput TCR beta sequencing was used to judge whether each TCR beta V gene segment behaved as functional or pseudogenic. Donor age, sex, ethnicity and CMV serostatus were compiled alongside the repertoire data. The study used immunosequencing to profile the T cell repertoires of 670 or so subjects and linked those repertoires to cytomegalovirus serostatus. An early release covering some 640 HLA-typed donors comprised about 320 gigabases of sequencing data and approximately 80 million unique TCR sequences. HLA typing included class I and class II loci at four-digit resolution. Among the roughly 400 genotyped donors, around 79% belonged to the genetic ancestry cluster associated with self-reported Caucasian donors. Across some 400 genotyped donors of the cohort, an average of about 250,000 unique TCR beta nucleotide sequences per donor were sequenced, and approximately 19% of those sequences were non-productive. A separate validation cohort of 100 to 150 different subjects was used in addition to the approximately 700-subject first cohort. High-throughput TCR immunosequencing, statistical association of individual TCRs with disease status, and machine learning were combined to predict cytomegalovirus infection status. Here is what the overall study found, with its caveats: Because HLA typing was unavailable for some donors at each locus, only the typed subset was used in association tests. When HLA alleles, especially DR and DQ, strongly co-occurred, attributing TCR associations to individual alleles was difficult. According to the authors, the approach could potentially be generalized to other disease states and immunological phenotypes. For the cohort, immune exposure information was limited to CMV serostatus. Roughly uniform sequencing depth across donors was assumed in presence/absence analyses, although this assumption may not hold. The 87-base-pair reads could not distinguish some IMGT-functional V segments, including TRBV6-2 and TRBV6-3, so those segments were excluded. The study gave a list of around 170 TCR beta chains associated with cytomegalovirus. In a later analysis, TCR association rates were found to vary across HLA loci, with the most associated TCRs seen for DRB1 alleles and the fewest for HLA-C alleles. The classifier was reported to diagnose cytomegalovirus status with high specificity and sensitivity in both the original cohort and the validation cohort. A cluster of highly shared sequence variants was judged likely to be a technical artifact of the sequencing pipeline. Because counts were too low, around 18 rarely observed V segments, including chromosome 9 orphons, were left out of the earlier analysis of some 600 of the donors. The cohort was sequenced for TCR beta chains only, and without alpha or paired-chain data the features that could be detected were limited. Most CMV-associated TCR beta chains appeared to be HLA-restricted in a later analysis, and the HLA associations seemed to be driven largely by CMV exposure. In vitro tests confirmed that a few of the cytomegalovirus-associated TCR beta chains recognize cytomegalovirus antigens. An association between a missense DCLRE1C variant and V-gene and J-gene trimming of TCR beta chains was found in a later genetic analysis and replicated in an independent cohort. Broadly in line with IMGT annotations, most TCR beta V segments showed up in productive rearrangements about 87% or about 30% of the time in an earlier analysis of 587 of the donors. Correlated functional status among segregating V segments might be attributable to linkage disequilibrium, but an unknown experimental factor could not be ruled out. Several of the top co-occurrence clusters appeared to be linked to parvovirus B19, influenza, CMV and Epstein-Barr virus, according to a later analysis. In a later analysis, around 17,000 TCR beta sequences were associated with specific HLA alleles at a false discovery rate of 0.05. In a later analysis, HLA-associated TCR beta chains were found to be more clonally expanded and to have lower generation probabilities than equally common non-associated chains. While some public TCRs were present in many individuals, most TCR sequences turned up only very rarely across donors. Compared with the approximately 710-donor mean, donors in an Asian-associated ancestry cluster had fewer N-insertions in productive TCRs, according to a later genetic analysis. A further reported finding was that TCR beta sequences accurately predicted the HLA-A and HLA-B alleles for most subjects in the first cohort.

Cut back by 0 bases and 1 base, the V and J ends lie 11 bases apart. Via the germline V gene, CDR1 is SGDLS and CDR2 YYNGEE. The CDR3 covers 15 residues, taking in both the cysteine and the phenylalanine. Left in the record is the CDR3 DNA by itself, 45 bases read in frame from the first base. Libraries were built with the immunoSEQ multiplex PCR assay. A mixture of 60 forward primers for TCR Vbeta segments and 13 reverse primers for TCR Jbeta segments was used in the multiplex PCR. The CDR3 region of rearranged TCR beta genes was amplified from genomic DNA by a multiplex PCR assay. The amplified TCR beta libraries were sequenced on the Illumina HiSeq System as 87-base-pair reads. Per the original workflow: A later analysis counted 75 million to 100 million unique TCR beta chains across the 550 to 750 repertoires, and roughly 11 million of these chains were shared by at least two donors. Raw reads were error-corrected and collapsed into unique sequences by a nearest-neighbor algorithm in which closely related sequences were merged to remove PCR and sequencing errors. Alignment of CDR3 sequences to IMGT reference sequences was used to assign V, D and J gene segments. For a sequence to be retained, a match of at least six nucleotides was required to both a V gene segment and a J gene segment. Rearrangements were called productive when the CDR3 lacked stop codons and stayed in frame with V and J; all others were non-productive. Following IMGT convention, CDR3 was defined as the stretch from the second conserved V-encoded cysteine up to the conserved J-encoded phenylalanine. The earlier analysis of fewer than 700 of the donors excluded sequences that lacked an unambiguous match to a single V gene segment. In an earlier analysis of 500 to 750 of the donors, V segments were called functional above 56.7% productive rearrangements and were called segregating when the between-donor standard deviation exceeded 5%. A statistical classification framework was built for diagnosing cytomegalovirus status from the catalog of TCR beta chain sequences. V and J gene assignment, in a later analysis, came from comparing TCR nucleotide sequences with IMGT/GENE-DB human TR gene sequences. Using the TCRdist pipeline, a later analysis assigned CDR3 sequences along with most-parsimonious VDJ recombination scenarios. In a later analysis, each TCR beta chain was defined by its CDR3 amino acid sequence together with its V-gene family, and reads lacking a unique V-gene family were excluded. A later analysis removed 500 to 600 highly shared, low-generation-probability nucleotide sequences to deal with suspected cross-contamination and a sequencing artifact. In a later analysis, a clonal expansion index for each public chain was calculated from normalized within-repertoire ranks of inferred template counts. In a later analysis, generation probabilities were computed with a VDJ recombination model fitted to out-of-frame rearrangements, and the resulting probabilities were checked against IGoR. In a later analysis, TCR-TCR, TCR-HLA and TCR-CMV co-occurrence was scored with hypergeometric tests, and a repertoire-size bias correction was applied to TCR pairs. A later analysis estimated false discovery rates by permuting HLA or CMV assignments 20 times. In a later analysis, co-occurring TCRs were grouped using DBSCAN, with TCRdist sequence similarity added in when clustering inside HLA-allele-positive subsets. Repertoires with fewer than 30,000 or more than 120,000 public chains, plus five repertoires with anomalous nucleotide sharing, were excluded from co-occurrence clustering. TCRdb carries this immuneACCESS record with in-frame sequences only. Its versions omit some clonotypes, under half of them owing to an unresolved V gene in the studies checked, with the rest unexplained. V, J and clone size derive from that table, while D and trimming were established from the DNA sequence. The sample records 150,000 to 200,000 clones, over 60% of which are singletons. Clones ranked in the top ten supply about 0.91% of the sample.

The cohort was made up of 650 to 700 healthy bone marrow donors. At the time of sampling, all cohort members were nominally healthy, though unrecorded immune exposures were likely present. The donor was CMV seropositive and belonged to the group of some 290 seropositive cohort members. Each donor provided a peripheral blood sample, and peripheral blood mononuclear cells were used for TCR beta sequencing. Genomic DNA was extracted from the blood cell samples with the Qiagen DNeasy Blood Extraction Kit. Comments on this clone: There is no known antigen for this receptor. No base-level quality is on record; no much larger clone is a single base apart.

Sequenced material: PBMCs. The clonotype was recovered from a woman aged 50 to 65 in good health and CMV-seropositive. This chain joins TRBV9 to TRBJ2-7; the D gene is perhaps TRBD1, from 6 matching bases. The DNA reads as follows: TGTGCCAGCAGCGTAGGACAGGATTCGTCCTACGAGCAGTACTTC. The encoded protein is CASSVGQDSSYEQYF.